Below, 21 T cell receptor beta chains from the same sample are listed, as sequenced in a study of blood T cell repertoires in COVID-19. Here immunoSEQ multiplex PCR was the method, and the copy in TCRdb shows in-frame clones only, minus some. The sample carries 150,000 or so clones, roughly four fifths recorded once. The sequenced sample consisted of peripheral blood. These receptors came from a woman of 80 years or more with acute or convalescent COVID-19.

This chain links TRBV2 with TRBJ2-4, with TRBD1 matching 9 bases. The CDR3 is made up of 16 amino acids. Trimming removed 5 bases from V and 7 bases from J; junction bases left unmatched: 12. CDR1 and CDR2 from the germline V gene are SNHLY and FYNNEI. CDR3 sequence reads: CASSPGTGLPPNIQYF. CDR3 in DNA: TGTGCCAGCAGTCCCGGGACAGGGTTGCCCCCCAACATTCAGTACTTC.

The chain recombines TRBV7-9 with TRBJ2-5; a weak D match, TRBD1 (5 bases). V was clipped by 1 base and J by 8 bases, with 14 bases between them. Germline values: CDR1 SEHNR, CDR2 FQNEAQ (reference sequence). The CDR3 runs 14 residues. The CDR3 loop is CASSLGVWGETQYF. Here the CDR3 DNA reads TGTGCCAGCAGCTTAGGAGTGTGGGGCGAAACCCAGTACTTC.

The rearrangement joins TRBV27 to TRBJ1-5, with TRBD1 matching 8 bases. The CDR3 totals 18 residues. Per the germline V gene, CDR1 is MNHEY and CDR2 is SMNVEV (reference sequence). With V trimmed by 6 bases and J by 1 base, 14 bases remained unmatched. In DNA form, the CDR3 reads TGTGCCAGCAGCCTGACAGGGGTTAATTTTATCAGCAATCAGCCCCAGCATTTT. This gives the protein CASSLTGVNFISNQPQHF.

The V call is TRBV5-6, the J call TRBJ2-7; 9 nucleotides line up with TRBD1. Per germline, CDR1 SGHDT and CDR2 YYEEEE. The CDR3 runs to 15 residues. V dropped 1 base and J dropped 3; count of bases not matched to a gene: 5. Written as DNA, the CDR3 is TGTGCCAGCAGCTTGATGGGGGACAGGGACTACGAGCAGTACTTC. Protein: CASSLMGDRDYEQYF.

The V and J genes are TRBV5-1 and TRBJ1-4; 8 bases align to TRBD1. V shed 3 bases, J shed 6 bases, and the junction held 7 bases outside the gene matches. The CDR3 runs 15 residues. Germline CDR1 reads SGHRS; CDR2 reads YFSETQ. DNA of the CDR3: TGCGCCAGCAGCTGGGGCAGGGGGCGCGATGAAAAACTGTTTTTT. Residues: CASSWGRGRDEKLFF.

The rearrangement links TRBV4-1 to TRBJ2-1; 13 positions agree with TRBD2. Trimming took 0 bases from V and 5 from J; bases not matched to a gene: 10. The CDR3 is made up of 19 amino acids. Germline V CDR1 and CDR2: MGHRA, YSYEKL. The CDR3 loop reads CASSQDGRLAGGPNNEQFF. In DNA, the CDR3 is TGCGCCAGCAGCCAAGATGGACGACTAGCGGGGGGACCAAACAATGAGCAGTTCTTC.

This clone has a single count. J is TRBJ1-4 and V is TRBV7-9, with a tentative D call TRBD1 (5 bases). CDR1 and CDR2 from the germline V gene are SEHNR and FQNEAQ (reference sequence). V was cut by 5 bases and J by 5 bases, with 15 bases left in between. The length of the CDR3 is 15 residues. The CDR3 is CASSRRDGLNEKLFF. The CDR3 DNA reads as TGTGCCAGCAGCCGACGGGACGGACTAAATGAAAAACTGTTTTTT.

This clone was detected only a few times. The chain joins TRBV5-8 to TRBJ1-5; TRBD1 matches 8 bases. Germline CDR1 and CDR2: SGHTS and YDEGEE. The CDR3 spans 16 residues. The J segment lost 6 bases and the V segment lost 4 bases, leaving 12 bases of the junction unmatched. CDR3: CASSPIWDRTGQPQHF. The CDR3 region has the DNA TGTGCCAGCAGCCCAATATGGGACAGGACGGGTCAGCCCCAGCATTTT. Drawing the rest from reference TRBV5-8 and TRBJ1-5, the complete variable domain is EAGVTQSPTHLIKTRGQQATLRCSPISGHTSVYWYQQALGLGLQFLLWYDEGEERNRGNFPPRFSGRQFPNYSSELNVNALELEDSALYLCASSPIWDRTGQPQHFGDGTRLSIL.

The chain employs TRBV28 and TRBJ1-4; 7 nucleotides agree with TRBD1. The CDR3 covers 17 residues. Germline CDR1 reads MDHEN; CDR2 reads SYDVKM. Trimming at V came to 5 bases and at J to 6 bases, leaving 15 bases not matched to a gene. For the CDR3, the DNA is TGTGCCAGCAGTCCCCCACTCGGACAGGCTGGGGATGAAAAACTGTTTTTT. As protein: CASSPPLGQAGDEKLFF. Full variable domain (outside the CDR3, taken from reference TRBV28 and TRBJ1-4): DVKVTQSSRYLVKRTGEKVFLECVQDMDHENMFWYRQDPGLGLRLIYFSYDVKMKEKGDIPEGYSVSREKKERFSLILESASTNQTSMYLCASSPPLGQAGDEKLFFGSGTQLSVL.

This rearrangement joins TRBV11-2 to TRBJ2-7; D gene ambiguous. The germline V gene has CDR1 SGHAT and CDR2 FQNNGV. The CDR3 is 14 residues long. Trimming pared 5 bases from V and 0 bases from J, leaving 11 bases between. The DNA of the CDR3 is TGTGCCAGCAGCGTAGTGTCCCGCTCCTACGAGCAGTACTTC. Translating gives CASSVVSRSYEQYF.

The V call is TRBV27, the J call TRBJ1-6; TRBD1 is a possible D gene (6 bases). Germline loops: CDR1 MNHEY, CDR2 SMNVEV (reference sequence). V lost 10 bases, J lost 3 bases, and 16 bases lay in between. The CDR3 has 15 amino acids. This chain's CDR3 is CATRGRGNYNSPLHF. In DNA form, the CDR3 reads TGTGCCACCCGAGGCAGGGGCAACTATAATTCACCCCTCCACTTT.

CDR3 DNA: TGCAGTGTAGGGGTGAACACTGAAGCTTTCTTT. As protein: CSVGVNTEAFF. The genes are TRBV20-1 and TRBJ1-1; D might be TRBD1 (5 bases). Trimming cost V 7 bases and J 0 bases, with 6 bases left between them. Germline-derived CDR1 and CDR2 are DFQATT and SNEGSKA (reference sequence). CDR3 length: 11 residues.

The chain recombines TRBV5-1 with TRBJ2-7, with 9 positions matching TRBD1. The CDR3 consists of 17 residues. Per germline, CDR1 SGHRS and CDR2 YFSETQ. V lost 4 bases to trimming and J lost 0 bases; unmatched junction nucleotides: 11. The DNA for the CDR3 is TGCGCCAGCAGCGCGGGACAGGGCTACTCCGACTCCTACGAGCAGTACTTC. Its translation is CASSAGQGYSDSYEQYF.

The V call is TRBV4-3, the J call TRBJ2-7; 9 bases agree with TRBD1. Trimming removed 3 bases from V and 9 bases from J; junction bases left unmatched: 9. The CDR3 totals 14 residues. Germline V lookup: CDR1 LGHNA, CDR2 YSLEER. CDR3 nucleotides: TGCGCCAGCAGCCAGACAGGGGGGTACGAAGGGCAGTACTTC. Amino acid sequence: CASSQTGGYEGQYF.

A few counts support this clone. The chain joins TRBV10-3 to TRBJ2-1; weak D call: TRBD2 (5 bases). The CDR3 covers 13 residues. CDR1 is ENHRY, CDR2 SYGVKD, per germline. V was clipped by 6 bases and J by 6 bases, with 12 bases between them. As DNA, the CDR3 is TGTGCCATCAGCAGGCTAGCTTCCAATGAGCAGTTCTTC. Protein: CAISRLASNEQFF.

The gene calls are TRBV6-5 and TRBJ1-5, with no clear D. CDR3 length: 15 amino acids. Trimming removed 6 bases from V and 2 bases from J, with 14 bases in between. Germline assignment: CDR1 MNHEY and CDR2 SVGAGI. In nucleotides, the CDR3 is TGTGCCAGCAGGGAGACGTATTCAGGCAATCAGCCCCAGCATTTT. This gives the protein CASRETYSGNQPQHF.

V usage is TRBV5-8 and J usage is TRBJ1-5; 8 positions match TRBD1. The CDR3 loop spans 14 amino acids. The V gene end was trimmed by 4 bases and the J gene end by 7 bases; junction bases not matched to a gene: 7. CDR1 and CDR2 from the germline V gene are SGHTS and YDEGEE. CDR3 amino acids: CASSRDRGRQPQHF. In DNA, the CDR3 is TGTGCCAGCAGCCGTGACAGGGGACGACAGCCCCAGCATTTT.

This chain links TRBV27 with TRBJ1-2; D call uncertain. With 0 bases removed from V and 0 bases from J, the gap between germline ends came to 8 bases. The CDR3 is 15 amino acids. CDR1 and CDR2 from the germline V gene are MNHEY and SMNVEV (reference sequence). The CDR3 nucleotides are TGTGCCAGCAGTTTATCCGGGAGCGCTAACTATGGCTACACCTTC. Amino acids: CASSLSGSANYGYTF.

The chain joins TRBV18 to TRBJ1-6, with 9 bases lining up with TRBD1. Germline V lookup: CDR1 KGHSH, CDR2 LQKENI. The J segment lost 7 bases and the V segment lost 3 bases, leaving 1 base of the junction unmatched. There are 14 residues in the CDR3. As DNA, the CDR3 is TGTGCCAGCTCACCGGGACAGGGAAATTCACCCCTCCACTTT. It is translated as CASSPGQGNSPLHF.

This rearrangement joins TRBV3-1 (or the pseudogene TRBV3-2) to TRBJ1-1, with D unresolved. Trimming stripped 1 base from V and 5 bases from J, with 2 bases between. The CDR3 extends over 11 amino acids. The germline CDR1 and CDR2 sequences are LGHDT and YNNKEL (reference sequence). This chain's CDR3 is CASSQATEAFF. The CDR3 nucleotides read TGTGCCAGCAGCCAAGCGACTGAAGCTTTCTTT.

The V and J genes are TRBV6-5 and TRBJ1-2, with D uncertain. Germline values: CDR1 MNHEY, CDR2 SVGAGI. The CDR3 loop spans 16 amino acids. V gave up 3 bases and J gave up 11 bases, with 25 bases separating them. The DNA for the CDR3 is TGTGCCAGCAGTTATCGCCGCGGGAGCGTGTTCTTTAGTTACACCTTC. Translation gives CASSYRRGSVFFSYTF.